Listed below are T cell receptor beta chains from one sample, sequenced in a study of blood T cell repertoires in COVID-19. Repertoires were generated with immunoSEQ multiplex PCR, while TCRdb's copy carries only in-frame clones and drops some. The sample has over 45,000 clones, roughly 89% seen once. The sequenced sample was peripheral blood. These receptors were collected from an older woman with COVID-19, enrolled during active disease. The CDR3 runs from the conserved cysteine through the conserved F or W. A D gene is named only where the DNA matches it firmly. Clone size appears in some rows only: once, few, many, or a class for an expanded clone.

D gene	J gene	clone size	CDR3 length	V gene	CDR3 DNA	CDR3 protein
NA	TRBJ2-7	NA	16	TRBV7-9	TGTGCCAGCAGCTTAGGGCAGGGCGGTCGTGTCTACGAGCAGTACTTC	CASSLGQGGRVYEQYF
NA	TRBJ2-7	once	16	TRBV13	TGTGCCAGCAGCTTAGTGCACTCACTCGATCCCCACGAGCAGTACTTC	CASSLVHSLDPHEQYF
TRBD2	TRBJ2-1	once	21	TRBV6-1	TGTGCCAGCAGTGAAGCATGGTGGGGGACTAGCGGGAGTCGGACCTACAATGAGCAGTTCTTC	CASSEAWWGTSGSRTYNEQFF
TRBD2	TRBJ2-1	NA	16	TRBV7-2	TGTGCCAGCAGCTTAGCCGGACTAGGGTCCTGGGGTGAGCAGTTCTTC	CASSLAGLGSWGEQFF
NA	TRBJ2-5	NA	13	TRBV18	TGTGCCAGCTCACGAACCGGAGAAGAGACCCAGTACTTC	CASSRTGEETQYF
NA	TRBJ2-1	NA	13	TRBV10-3	TGTGCCATCCGGCCGGGGGTCAACAATGAGCAGTTCTTC	CAIRPGVNNEQFF
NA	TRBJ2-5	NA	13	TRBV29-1	TGCAGCGTTGACGGCAGGGCGGGGGAGACCCAGTACTTC	CSVDGRAGETQYF
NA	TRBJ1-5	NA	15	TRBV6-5	TGTGCCAGCAGTTACGGCCGCGGGGGCAATCAGCCCCAGCATTTT	CASSYGRGGNQPQHF
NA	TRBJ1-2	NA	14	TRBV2	TGTGCCAGCAGTGAACTGGTAGAATCGAGAGGCTACACCTTC	CASSELVESRGYTF
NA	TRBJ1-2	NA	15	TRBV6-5	TGTGCCAGCAGAGACCCCACCGGGTCACCTTTCGTCTACACCTTC	CASRDPTGSPFVYTF
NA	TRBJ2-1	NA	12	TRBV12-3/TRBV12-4	TGTGCCAGCAGTTTAAGCCGTCGCGGACATTTCTTC	CASSLSRRGHFF
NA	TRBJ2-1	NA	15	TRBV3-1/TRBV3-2	TGTGCCAGCAGGCCTTACCGGGACTTCGAGGGTGAGCAGTTCTTC	CASRPYRDFEGEQFF
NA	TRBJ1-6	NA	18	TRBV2	TGTGCCAGCAGCCGAGCCGGGAGGGGGAGCTCCTATAATTCACCCCTCCACTTT	CASSRAGRGSSYNSPLHF
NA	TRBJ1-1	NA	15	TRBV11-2	TGTGCCAGCAGCTTATGGGAACAGGGGAACACTGAAGCTTTCTTT	CASSLWEQGNTEAFF
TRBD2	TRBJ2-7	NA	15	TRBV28	TGTGCCAGCAGCCCCTTAGCGGGAGGCTCCTACGAGCAGTACTTC	CASSPLAGGSYEQYF
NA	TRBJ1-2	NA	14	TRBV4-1	TGCGCCAGCAGCCAAGATACGGGTTTCAGTGGCTACACCTTC	CASSQDTGFSGYTF
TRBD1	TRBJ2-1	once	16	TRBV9	TGTGCCAGCAGCGTATTCTCGGGACAGGACTACAATGAGCAGTTCTTC	CASSVFSGQDYNEQFF